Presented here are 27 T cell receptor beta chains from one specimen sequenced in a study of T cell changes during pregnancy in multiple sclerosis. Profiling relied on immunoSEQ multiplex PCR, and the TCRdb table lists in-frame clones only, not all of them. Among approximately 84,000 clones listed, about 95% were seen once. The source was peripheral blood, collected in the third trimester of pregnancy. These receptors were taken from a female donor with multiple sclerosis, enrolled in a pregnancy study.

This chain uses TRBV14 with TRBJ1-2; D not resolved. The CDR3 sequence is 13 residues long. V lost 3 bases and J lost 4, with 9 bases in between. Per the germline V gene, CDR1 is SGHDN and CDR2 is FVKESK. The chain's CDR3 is CASSQGRSYGYTF. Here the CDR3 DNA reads TGTGCCAGCAGCCAGGGCAGAAGCTATGGCTACACCTTC.

CDR3 DNA sequence: TGCGCCAGCAGTGAGCAGGGGGCTAACTATGGCTACACCTTC. Residues: CASSEQGANYGYTF. The genes are TRBV10-2 and TRBJ1-2; 7 bases are a match to TRBD1. The CDR3 loop spans 14 amino acids. V lost 2 bases, J lost 0 bases, and 0 bases stayed unmatched. CDR1 and CDR2 from the germline V gene are WSHSY and SAAADI.

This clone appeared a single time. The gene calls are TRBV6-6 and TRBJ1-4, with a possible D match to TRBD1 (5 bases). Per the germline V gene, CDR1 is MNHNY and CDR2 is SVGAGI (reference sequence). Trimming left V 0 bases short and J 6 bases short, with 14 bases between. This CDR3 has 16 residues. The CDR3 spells CASSYSSGTRDEKLFF. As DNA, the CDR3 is TGTGCCAGCAGTTACTCGAGCGGGACGCGCGATGAAAAACTGTTTTTT.

The CDR3 is CASPRDSDTQYF. For the CDR3, the DNA is TGTGCCAGCCCCAGGGACTCAGATACGCAGTATTTT. The chain combines TRBV2 with TRBJ2-3; D is possibly TRBD2 (6 bases). This CDR3 is 12 amino acids long. V lost 8 bases to trimming and J lost 4 bases, with 10 bases between them. Germline loops: CDR1 SNHLY, CDR2 FYNNEI.

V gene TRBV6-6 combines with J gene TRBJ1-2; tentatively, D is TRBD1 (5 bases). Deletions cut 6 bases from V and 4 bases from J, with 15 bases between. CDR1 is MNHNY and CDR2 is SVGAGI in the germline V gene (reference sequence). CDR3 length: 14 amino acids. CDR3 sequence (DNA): TGTGCCAGCAGCCCCGACAGTGAACGCTATGGCTACACCTTC. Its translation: CASSPDSERYGYTF.

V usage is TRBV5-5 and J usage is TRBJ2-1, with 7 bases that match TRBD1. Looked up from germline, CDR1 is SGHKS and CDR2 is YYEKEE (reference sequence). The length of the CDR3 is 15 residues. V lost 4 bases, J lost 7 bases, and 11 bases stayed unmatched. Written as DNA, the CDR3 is TGTGCCAGCAGCCGCACAGGGGCGGCGGAGAATGAGCAGTTCTTC. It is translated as CASSRTGAAENEQFF. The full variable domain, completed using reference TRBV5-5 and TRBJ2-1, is DAGVTQSPTHLIKTRGQQVTLRCSPISGHKSVSWYQQVLGQGPQFIFQYYEKEERGRGNFPDRFSARQFPNYSSELNVNALLLGDSALYLCASSRTGAAENEQFFGPGTRLTVL.

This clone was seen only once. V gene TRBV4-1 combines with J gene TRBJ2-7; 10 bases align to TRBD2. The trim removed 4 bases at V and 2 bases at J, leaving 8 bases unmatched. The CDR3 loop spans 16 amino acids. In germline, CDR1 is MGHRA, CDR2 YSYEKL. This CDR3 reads CASSPRVTSGTYEQYF. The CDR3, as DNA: TGCGCCAGCAGCCCAAGGGTCACTAGCGGGACCTACGAGCAGTACTTC.

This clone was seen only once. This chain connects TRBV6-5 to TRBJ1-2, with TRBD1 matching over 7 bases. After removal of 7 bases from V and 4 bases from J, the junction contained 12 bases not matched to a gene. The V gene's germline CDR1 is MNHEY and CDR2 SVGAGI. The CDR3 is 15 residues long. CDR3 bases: TGTGCCAGCACCCACGGGGACAGCCTTTCCTATGGCTACACCTTC. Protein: CASTHGDSLSYGYTF.

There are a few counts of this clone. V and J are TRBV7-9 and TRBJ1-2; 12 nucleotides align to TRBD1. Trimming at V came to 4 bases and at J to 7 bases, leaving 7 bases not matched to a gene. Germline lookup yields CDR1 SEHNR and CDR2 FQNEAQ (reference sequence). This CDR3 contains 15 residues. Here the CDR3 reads CASSSPGQGASGYTF. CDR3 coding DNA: TGTGCCAGCAGCTCACCGGGACAGGGGGCGAGTGGCTACACCTTC. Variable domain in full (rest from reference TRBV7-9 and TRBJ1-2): DTGVSQNPRHKITKRGQNVTFRCDPISEHNRLYWYRQTLGQGPEFLTYFQNEAQLEKSRLLSDRFSAERPKGSFSTLEIQRTEQGDSAMYLCASSSPGQGASGYTFGSGTRLTVV.

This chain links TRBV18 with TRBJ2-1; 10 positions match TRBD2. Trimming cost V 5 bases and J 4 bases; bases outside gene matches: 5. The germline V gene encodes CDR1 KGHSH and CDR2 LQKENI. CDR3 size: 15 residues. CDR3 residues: CASSRSGGEYNEQFF. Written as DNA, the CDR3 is TGTGCCAGCTCAAGAAGCGGGGGGGAATACAATGAGCAGTTCTTC. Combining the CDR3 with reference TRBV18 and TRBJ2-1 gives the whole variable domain NAGVMQNPRHLVRRRGQEARLRCSPMKGHSHVYWYRQLPEEGLKFMVYLQKENIIDESGMPKERFSAEFPKEGPSILRIQQVVRGDSAAYFCASSRSGGEYNEQFFGPGTRLTVL.

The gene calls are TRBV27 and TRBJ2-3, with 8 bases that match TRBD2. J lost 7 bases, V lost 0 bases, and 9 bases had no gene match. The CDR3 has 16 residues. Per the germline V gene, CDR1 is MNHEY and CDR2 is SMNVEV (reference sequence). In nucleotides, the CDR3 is TGTGCCAGCAGTTTATCAAGCGGGGGCCCCTTCCATACGCAGTATTTT. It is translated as CASSLSSGGPFHTQYF.

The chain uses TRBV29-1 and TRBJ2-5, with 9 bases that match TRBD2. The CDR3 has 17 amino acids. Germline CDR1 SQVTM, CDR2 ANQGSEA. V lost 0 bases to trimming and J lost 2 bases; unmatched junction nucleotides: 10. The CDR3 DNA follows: TGCAGCGTTGAAGATCCCTTCGGCGGGGGGGTACAAGAGACCCAGTACTTC. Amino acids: CSVEDPFGGGVQETQYF.

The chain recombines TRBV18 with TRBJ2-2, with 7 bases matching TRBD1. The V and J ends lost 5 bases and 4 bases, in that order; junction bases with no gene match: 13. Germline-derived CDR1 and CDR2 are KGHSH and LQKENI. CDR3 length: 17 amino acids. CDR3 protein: CASSRDRAWGATGELFF. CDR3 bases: TGTGCCAGCTCAAGAGACAGGGCATGGGGAGCCACCGGGGAGCTGTTTTTT.

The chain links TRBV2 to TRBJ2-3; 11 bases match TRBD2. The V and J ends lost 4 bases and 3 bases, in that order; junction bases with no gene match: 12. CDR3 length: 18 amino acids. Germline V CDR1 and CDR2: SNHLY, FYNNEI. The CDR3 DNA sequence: TGTGCCAGCAGTGCCGGGACTAGCGGACTCGGGAGGACAGATACGCAGTATTTT. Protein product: CASSAGTSGLGRTDTQYF.

CDR3 residues: CAWRPDRGRIEAFF. The CDR3 nucleotides are TGTGCCTGGAGGCCGGACAGGGGGCGGATTGAAGCTTTCTTT. The chain uses TRBV30 and TRBJ1-1, with 11 nucleotides matching TRBD1. With V trimmed by 3 bases and J by 7 bases, 7 bases remained unmatched. Germline loops: CDR1 GTSNPN, CDR2 SVGIG (reference sequence). CDR3 length equals 14 residues.

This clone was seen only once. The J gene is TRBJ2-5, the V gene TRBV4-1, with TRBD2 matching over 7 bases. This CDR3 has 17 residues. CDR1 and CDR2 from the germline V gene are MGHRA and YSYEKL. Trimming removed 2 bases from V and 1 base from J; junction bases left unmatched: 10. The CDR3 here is CASSQFAAGDGQETQYF. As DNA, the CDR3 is TGCGCCAGCAGCCAATTTGCGGCGGGGGACGGCCAAGAGACCCAGTACTTC.

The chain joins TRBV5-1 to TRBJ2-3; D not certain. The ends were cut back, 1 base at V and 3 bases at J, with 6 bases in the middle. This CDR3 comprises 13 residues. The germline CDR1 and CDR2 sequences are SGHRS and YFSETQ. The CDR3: CASSLFSTDTQYF. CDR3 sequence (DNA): TGCGCCAGCAGCTTGTTTTCGACAGATACGCAGTATTTT. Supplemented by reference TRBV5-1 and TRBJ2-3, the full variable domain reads KAGVTQTPRYLIKTRGQQVTLSCSPISGHRSVSWYQQTPGQGLQFLFEYFSETQRNKGNFPGRFSGRQFSNSRSEMNVSTLELGDSALYLCASSLFSTDTQYFGPGTRLTVL.

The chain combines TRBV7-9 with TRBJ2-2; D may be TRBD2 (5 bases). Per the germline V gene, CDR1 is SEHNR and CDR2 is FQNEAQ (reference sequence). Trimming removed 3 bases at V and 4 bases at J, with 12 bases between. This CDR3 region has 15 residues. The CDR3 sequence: CASSLYLGGTGELFF. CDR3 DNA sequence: TGTGCCAGCAGCTTGTACCTAGGAGGCACCGGGGAGCTGTTTTTT.

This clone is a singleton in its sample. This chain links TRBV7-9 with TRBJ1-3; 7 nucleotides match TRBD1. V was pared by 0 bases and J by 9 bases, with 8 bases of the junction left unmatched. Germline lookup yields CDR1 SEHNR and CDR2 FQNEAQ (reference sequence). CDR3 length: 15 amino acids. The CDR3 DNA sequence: TGTGCCAGCAGCTTAGCCTGGGACAGAGGATTCACCATATATTTT. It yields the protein CASSLAWDRGFTIYF. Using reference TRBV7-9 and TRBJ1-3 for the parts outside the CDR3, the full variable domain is DTGVSQNPRHKITKRGQNVTFRCDPISEHNRLYWYRQTLGQGPEFLTYFQNEAQLEKSRLLSDRFSAERPKGSFSTLEIQRTEQGDSAMYLCASSLAWDRGFTIYFGEGSWLTVV.

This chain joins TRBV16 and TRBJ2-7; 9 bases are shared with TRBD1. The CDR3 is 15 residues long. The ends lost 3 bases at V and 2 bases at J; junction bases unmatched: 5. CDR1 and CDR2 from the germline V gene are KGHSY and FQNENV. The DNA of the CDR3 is TGTGCCAGCAGCCAGCCGGGACAGGGCACCTACGAGCAGTACTTC. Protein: CASSQPGQGTYEQYF.

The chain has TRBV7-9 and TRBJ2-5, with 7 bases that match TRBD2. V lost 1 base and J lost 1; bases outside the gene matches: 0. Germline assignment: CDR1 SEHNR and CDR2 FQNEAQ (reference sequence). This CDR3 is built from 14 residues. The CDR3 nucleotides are TGTGCCAGCAGCTTAGGCGGGGGCCAAGAGACCCAGTACTTC. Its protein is CASSLGGGQETQYF.

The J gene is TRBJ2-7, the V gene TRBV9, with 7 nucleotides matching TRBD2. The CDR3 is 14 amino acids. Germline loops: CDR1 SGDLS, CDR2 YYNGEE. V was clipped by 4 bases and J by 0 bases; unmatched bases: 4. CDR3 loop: CASSPGGGSYEQYF. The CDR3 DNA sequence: TGTGCCAGCAGCCCCGGCGGGGGCTCCTACGAGCAGTACTTC.

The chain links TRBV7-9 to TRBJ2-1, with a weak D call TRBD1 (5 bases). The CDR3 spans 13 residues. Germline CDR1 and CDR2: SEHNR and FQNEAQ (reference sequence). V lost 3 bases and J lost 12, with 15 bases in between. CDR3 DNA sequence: TGTGCCAGCAGCTTCGTTTTAGGGCAGGGGCAGTTCTTC. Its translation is CASSFVLGQGQFF.

This CDR3 is CAWSGGGGDQPQHF. As DNA, the CDR3 is TGTGCCTGGAGTGGCGGGGGTGGAGATCAGCCCCAGCATTTT. The chain couples TRBV30 to TRBJ1-5; D may be TRBD1 (5 bases). In germline, CDR1 is GTSNPN, CDR2 SVGIG (reference sequence). Trimming took 1 base from V and 5 from J, leaving 12 bases between them. This CDR3 is 14 amino acids long.

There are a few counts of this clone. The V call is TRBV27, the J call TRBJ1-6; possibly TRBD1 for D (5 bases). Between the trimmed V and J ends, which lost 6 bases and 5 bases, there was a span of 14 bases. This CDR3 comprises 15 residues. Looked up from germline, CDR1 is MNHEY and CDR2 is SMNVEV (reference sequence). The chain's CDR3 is CASSPAGPHNSPLHF. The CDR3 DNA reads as TGTGCCAGCAGCCCAGCGGGACCCCATAATTCACCCCTCCACTTT.

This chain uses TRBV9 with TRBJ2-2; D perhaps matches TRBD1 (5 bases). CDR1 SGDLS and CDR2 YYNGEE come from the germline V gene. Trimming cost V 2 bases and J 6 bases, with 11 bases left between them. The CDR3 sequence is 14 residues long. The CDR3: CASSVQGESGELFF. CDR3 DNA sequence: TGTGCCAGCAGCGTTCAGGGTGAATCCGGGGAGCTGTTTTTT.

The CDR3 nucleotides are TGTGCCAGCTCACCACCGGCTCCTAGCGGTGGCACAGATACGCAGTATTTT. It translates to CASSPPAPSGGTDTQYF. The chain recombines TRBV18 with TRBJ2-3, with 7 bases aligning to TRBD2. The length of the CDR3 is 17 residues. Trimming took 0 bases from V and 1 from J; bases not matched to a gene: 7. Per germline, CDR1 KGHSH and CDR2 LQKENI. The full variable domain, in which reference TRBV18 and TRBJ2-3 provide the parts outside the CDR3, is NAGVMQNPRHLVRRRGQEARLRCSPMKGHSHVYWYRQLPEEGLKFMVYLQKENIIDESGMPKERFSAEFPKEGPSILRIQQVVRGDSAAYFCASSPPAPSGGTDTQYFGPGTRLTVL.